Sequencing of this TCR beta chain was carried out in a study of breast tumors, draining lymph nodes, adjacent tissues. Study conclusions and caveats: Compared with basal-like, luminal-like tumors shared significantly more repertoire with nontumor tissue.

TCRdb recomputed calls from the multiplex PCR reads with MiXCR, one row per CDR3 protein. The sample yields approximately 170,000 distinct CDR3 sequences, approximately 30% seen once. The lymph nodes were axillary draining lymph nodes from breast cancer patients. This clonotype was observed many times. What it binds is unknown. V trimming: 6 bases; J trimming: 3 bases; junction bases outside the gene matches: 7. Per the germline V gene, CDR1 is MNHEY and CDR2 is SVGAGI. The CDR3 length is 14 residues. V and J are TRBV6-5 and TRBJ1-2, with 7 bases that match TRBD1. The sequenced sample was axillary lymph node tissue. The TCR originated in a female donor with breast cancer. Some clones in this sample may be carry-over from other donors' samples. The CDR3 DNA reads TGTGCCAGCAGGAGGGGGCCTACTCACTATGGCTACACCTTC. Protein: CASRRGPTHYGYTF.